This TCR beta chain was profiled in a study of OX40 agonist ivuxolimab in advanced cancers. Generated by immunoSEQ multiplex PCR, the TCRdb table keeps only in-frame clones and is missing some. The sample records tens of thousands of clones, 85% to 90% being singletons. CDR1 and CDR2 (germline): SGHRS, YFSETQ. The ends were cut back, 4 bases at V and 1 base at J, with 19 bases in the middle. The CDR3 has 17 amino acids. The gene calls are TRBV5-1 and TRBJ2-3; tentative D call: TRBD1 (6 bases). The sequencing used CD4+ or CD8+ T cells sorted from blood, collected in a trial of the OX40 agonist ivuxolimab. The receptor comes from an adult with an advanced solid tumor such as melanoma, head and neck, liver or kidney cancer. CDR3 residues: CASSLSPTGKGTDTQYF. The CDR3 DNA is TGCGCCAGCAGCCTGTCGCCTACAGGGAAAGGCACAGATACGCAGTATTTT.